This TCR beta chain emerged from a study of PD-L1 blockade in urothelial cancer. Study-wide background: Atezolizumab (1,200 mg intravenously every 3 weeks) began in about 2014 for patients.

Measured with immunoSEQ multiplex PCR; TCRdb has only the in-frame clones, and not every one. The table has about 82,000 clones, roughly nine tenths seen once. This CDR3 region has 16 residues. Germline lookup yields CDR1 MDHEN and CDR2 SYDVKM. Trimming took 5 bases from V and 1 from J; bases not matched to a gene: 6. The J gene is TRBJ2-2, the V gene TRBV28; TRBD1 matches 8 bases. This receptor was obtained from a woman in her 70s with urothelial cancer. The starting material was PBMCs, obtained around atezolizumab (anti-PD-L1) treatment. CDR3 sequence (DNA): TGTGCCAGCAGTACTAGGACAGGGATGAACACCGGGGAGCTGTTTTTT. Residues: CASSTRTGMNTGELFF.